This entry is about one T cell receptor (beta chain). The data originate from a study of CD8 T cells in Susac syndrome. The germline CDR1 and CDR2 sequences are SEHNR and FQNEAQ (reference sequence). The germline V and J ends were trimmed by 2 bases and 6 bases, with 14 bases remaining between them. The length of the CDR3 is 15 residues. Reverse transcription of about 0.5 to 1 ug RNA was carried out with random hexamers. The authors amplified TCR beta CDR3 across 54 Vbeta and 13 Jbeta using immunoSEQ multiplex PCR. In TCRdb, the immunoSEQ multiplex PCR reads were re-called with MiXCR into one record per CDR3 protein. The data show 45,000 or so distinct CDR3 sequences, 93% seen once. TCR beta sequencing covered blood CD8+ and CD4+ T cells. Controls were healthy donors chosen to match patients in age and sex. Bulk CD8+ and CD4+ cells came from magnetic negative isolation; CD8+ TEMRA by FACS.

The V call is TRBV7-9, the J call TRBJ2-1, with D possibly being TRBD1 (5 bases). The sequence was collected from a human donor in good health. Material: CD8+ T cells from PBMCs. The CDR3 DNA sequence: TGTGCCAGCAGCTTATGGTCCGACAGCTTCAATGAGCAGTTCTTC. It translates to CASSLWSDSFNEQFF.